One sample yielded the 5 T cell receptor beta chains listed below, sequenced in a study of T-cell memory formation after mild COVID-19. TCRdb ran MiXCR on the 5' RACE reads and lists one entry per CDR3 protein. The sample shows roughly 170,000 distinct CDR3 sequences, under 20% of them seen only once. Sequencing was done on a sample of PBMCs or a T cell subset sorted from them (not recorded which). All receptors derive from a young man who had mild COVID-19 (a few samples of this study predate the infection). Cell type and time point are not known.

This clonotype was found a few times. The V gene is TRBV24-1, the J gene TRBJ2-5; 10 positions agree with TRBD1. Trimming removed 1 base from V and 6 bases from J; junction bases left unmatched: 10. The length of the CDR3 is 17 residues. Germline V gene data show CDR1 as KGHDR and CDR2 as SFDVKD. This CDR3 reads CATSDLIRDRGRQTQYF. The DNA of the CDR3 is TGTGCCACCAGTGATTTAATCCGGGACAGGGGACGGCAGACCCAGTACTTC.

The chain couples TRBV3-1 to TRBJ2-1; D may be TRBD1 (6 bases). The CDR3 covers 15 residues. With 2 bases removed from V and 8 bases from J, the gap between germline ends came to 16 bases. Germline CDR1 LGHDT, CDR2 YNNKEL (reference sequence). The CDR3 DNA is TGTGCCAGCAGCCAACTGGGACCCTCAGGGGATGAGCAGTTCTTC. It yields the protein CASSQLGPSGDEQFF.

This clonotype was observed a few times. This chain uses TRBV5-5 with TRBJ2-1, with TRBD2 matching 7 bases. The V and J ends lost 3 bases and 9 bases, in that order; junction bases with no gene match: 3. From germline, CDR1 is SGHKS and CDR2 YYEKEE (reference sequence). CDR3 length: 12 residues. CDR3 amino acids: CASSWGGTEQFF. In DNA, the CDR3 is TGTGCCAGCAGCTGGGGGGGAACTGAGCAGTTCTTC.

This clonotype was seen only a few times. CDR3 nucleotide sequence: TGTGCCAGCAGCGCGGACTTCTATGGCTACACCTTC. Translated: CASSADFYGYTF. The rearrangement joins TRBV11-1 to TRBJ1-2; D ambiguous. The CDR3 contains 12 residues. Germline V gene sequence: CDR1 SGHAT, CDR2 FQDESV (reference sequence). V was cut by 5 bases and J by 4 bases, with 8 bases left in between.

This clonotype was detected ten times or more. Sequence at one end of the junction differs from germline and may be a read error. The CDR3 DNA follows: TGCGCCAGCAGCTTGGGCAGCTCCTACGAGCAGTACTTC. Amino acid sequence: CASSLGSSYEQYF. The chain recombines TRBV12-3 or TRBV12-4 with TRBJ2-7, with unresolved D. The CDR3 contains 13 residues.